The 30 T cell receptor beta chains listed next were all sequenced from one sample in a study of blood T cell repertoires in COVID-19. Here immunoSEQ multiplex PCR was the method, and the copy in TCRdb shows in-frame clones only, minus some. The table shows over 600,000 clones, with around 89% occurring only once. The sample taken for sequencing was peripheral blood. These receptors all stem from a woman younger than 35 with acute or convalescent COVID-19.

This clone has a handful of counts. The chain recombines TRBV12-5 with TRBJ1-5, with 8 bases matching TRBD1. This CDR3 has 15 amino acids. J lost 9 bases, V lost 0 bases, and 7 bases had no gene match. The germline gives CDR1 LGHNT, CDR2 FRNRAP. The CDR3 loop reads CASGLVYRGRGPQHF. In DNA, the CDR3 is TGTGCTAGTGGTTTGGTATACAGGGGGAGGGGGCCCCAGCATTTT. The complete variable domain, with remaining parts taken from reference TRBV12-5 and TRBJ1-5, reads DARVTQTPRHKVTEMGQEVTMRCQPILGHNTVFWYRQTMMQGLELLAYFRNRAPLDDSGMPKDRFSAEMPDATLATLKIQPSEPRDSAVYFCASGLVYRGRGPQHFGDGTRLSIL.

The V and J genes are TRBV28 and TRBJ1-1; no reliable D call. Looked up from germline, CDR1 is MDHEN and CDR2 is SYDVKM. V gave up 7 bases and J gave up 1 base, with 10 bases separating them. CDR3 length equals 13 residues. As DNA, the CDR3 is TGTGCCAGCACGGGGAGTCAGAACACTGAAGCTTTCTTT. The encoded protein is CASTGSQNTEAFF.

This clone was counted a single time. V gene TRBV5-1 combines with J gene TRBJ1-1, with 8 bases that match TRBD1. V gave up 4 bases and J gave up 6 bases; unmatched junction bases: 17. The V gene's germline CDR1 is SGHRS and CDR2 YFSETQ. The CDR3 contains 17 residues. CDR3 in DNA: TGCGCCAGCAGCCCAGGACAGGGTAGGACACAGGGGGCTGAAGCTTTCTTT. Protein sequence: CASSPGQGRTQGAEAFF.

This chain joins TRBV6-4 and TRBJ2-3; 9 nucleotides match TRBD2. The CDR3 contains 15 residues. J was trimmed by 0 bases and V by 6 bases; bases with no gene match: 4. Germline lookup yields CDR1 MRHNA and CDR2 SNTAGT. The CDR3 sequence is CASSPLAGSTDTQYF. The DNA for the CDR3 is TGTGCCAGCAGCCCCCTAGCGGGGAGCACAGATACGCAGTATTTT.

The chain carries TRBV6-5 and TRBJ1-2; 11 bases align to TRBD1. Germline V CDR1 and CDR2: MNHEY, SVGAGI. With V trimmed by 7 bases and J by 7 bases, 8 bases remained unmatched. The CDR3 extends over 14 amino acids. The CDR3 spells CASIFGGTGGGYTF. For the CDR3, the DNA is TGTGCCAGCATTTTTGGTGGGACAGGGGGTGGCTACACCTTC.

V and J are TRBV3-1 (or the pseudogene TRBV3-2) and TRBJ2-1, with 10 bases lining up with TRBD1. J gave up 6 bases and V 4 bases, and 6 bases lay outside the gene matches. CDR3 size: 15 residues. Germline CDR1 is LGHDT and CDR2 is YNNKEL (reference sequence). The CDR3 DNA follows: TGTGCCAGCAGCCGGGGGACAGGGGTGGCCAATGAGCAGTTCTTC. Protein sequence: CASSRGTGVANEQFF.

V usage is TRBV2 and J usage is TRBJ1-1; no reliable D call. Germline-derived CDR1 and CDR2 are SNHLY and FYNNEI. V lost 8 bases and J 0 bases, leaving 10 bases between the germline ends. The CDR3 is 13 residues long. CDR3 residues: CASASTLNTEAFF. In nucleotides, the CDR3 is TGTGCCAGCGCATCGACTTTGAACACTGAAGCTTTCTTT.

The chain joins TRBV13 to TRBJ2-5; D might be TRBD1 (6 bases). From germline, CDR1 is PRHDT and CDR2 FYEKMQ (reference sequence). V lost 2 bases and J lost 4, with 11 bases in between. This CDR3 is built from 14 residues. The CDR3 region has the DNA TGTGCCAGCAGCTTAAGTGGCAGGGGAGAGACCCAGTACTTC. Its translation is CASSLSGRGETQYF.

The CDR3 DNA is TGTGCCAGCAGCCCGGGAGGTATTACACCCCTCCACTTT. It codes for CASSPGGITPLHF. The V and J genes are TRBV7-2 and TRBJ1-6; the D is unclear. Germline CDR1 reads SGHTA; CDR2 reads FQGNSA. The V end lost 5 bases, the J end lost 11 bases, and 13 bases lay between the germline ends. The CDR3 runs 13 residues.

CDR3: CASSRDRSNQPQHF. The CDR3 coding sequence is TGTGCCAGCAGCCGTGACAGGAGCAATCAGCCCCAGCATTTT. The V call is TRBV3-1 (or the pseudogene TRBV3-2), the J call TRBJ1-5; TRBD1 might be the D (6 bases). Trimming removed 4 bases at V and 1 base at J, with 8 bases between. CDR1 LGHDT and CDR2 YNNKEL come from the germline V gene (reference sequence). The CDR3 length is 14 residues.

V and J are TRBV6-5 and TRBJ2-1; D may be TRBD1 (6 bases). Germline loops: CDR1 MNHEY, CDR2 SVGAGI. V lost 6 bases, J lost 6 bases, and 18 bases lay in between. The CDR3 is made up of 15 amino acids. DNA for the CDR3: TGTGCCAGCAGATCAACAGGGCTATCCCGCAATGAGCAGTTCTTC. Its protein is CASRSTGLSRNEQFF.

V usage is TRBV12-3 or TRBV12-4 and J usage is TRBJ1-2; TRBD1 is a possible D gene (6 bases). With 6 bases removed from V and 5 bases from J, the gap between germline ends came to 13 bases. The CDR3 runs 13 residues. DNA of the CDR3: TGTGCCAGCAGCCCGGACAGAATTTATGGCTACACCTTC. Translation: CASSPDRIYGYTF.

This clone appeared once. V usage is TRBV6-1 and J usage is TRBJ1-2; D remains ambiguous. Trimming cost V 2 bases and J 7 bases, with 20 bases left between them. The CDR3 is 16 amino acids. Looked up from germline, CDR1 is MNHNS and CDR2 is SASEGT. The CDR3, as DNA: TGTGCCAGCAGTGAAAGTCGGGGATGGGCCCAGTCTGGCTACACCTTC. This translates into CASSESRGWAQSGYTF.

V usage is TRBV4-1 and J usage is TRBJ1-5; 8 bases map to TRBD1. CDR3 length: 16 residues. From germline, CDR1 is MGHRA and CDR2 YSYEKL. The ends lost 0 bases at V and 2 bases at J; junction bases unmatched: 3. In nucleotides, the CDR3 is TGCGCCAGCAGCCAAGATGGGACAGGCGGCAATCAGCCCCAGCATTTT. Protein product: CASSQDGTGGNQPQHF.

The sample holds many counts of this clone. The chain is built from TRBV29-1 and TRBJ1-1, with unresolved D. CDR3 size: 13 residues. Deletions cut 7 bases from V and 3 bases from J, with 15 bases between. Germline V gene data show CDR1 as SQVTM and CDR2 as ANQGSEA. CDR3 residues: CSASGLRDTEAFF. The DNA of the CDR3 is TGCAGCGCGTCGGGGTTGCGGGACACTGAAGCTTTCTTT.

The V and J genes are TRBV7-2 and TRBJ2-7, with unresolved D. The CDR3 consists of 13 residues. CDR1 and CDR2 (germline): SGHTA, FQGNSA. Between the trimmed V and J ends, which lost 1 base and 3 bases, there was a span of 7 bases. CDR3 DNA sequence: TGTGCCAGCAGCTTAGTTTTCAGCTACGAGCAGTACTTC. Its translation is CASSLVFSYEQYF.

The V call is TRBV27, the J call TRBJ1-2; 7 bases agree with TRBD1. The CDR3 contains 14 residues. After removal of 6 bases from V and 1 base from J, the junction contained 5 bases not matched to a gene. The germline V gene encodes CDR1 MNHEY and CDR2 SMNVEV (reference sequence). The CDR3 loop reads CASSPGGSNYGYTF. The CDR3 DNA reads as TGTGCCAGCAGCCCAGGGGGAAGTAACTATGGCTACACCTTC.

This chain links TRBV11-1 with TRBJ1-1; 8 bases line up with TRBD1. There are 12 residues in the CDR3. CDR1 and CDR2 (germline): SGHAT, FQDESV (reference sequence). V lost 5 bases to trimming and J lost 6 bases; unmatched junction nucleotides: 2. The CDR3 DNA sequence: TGTGCCAGCAGCCCACAGGGGGCTGAAGCTTTCTTT. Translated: CASSPQGAEAFF.

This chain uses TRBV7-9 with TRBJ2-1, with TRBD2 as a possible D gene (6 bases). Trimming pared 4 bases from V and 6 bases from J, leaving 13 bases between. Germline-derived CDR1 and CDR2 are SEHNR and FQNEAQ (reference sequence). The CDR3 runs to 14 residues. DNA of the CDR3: TGTGCCAGCAGCTCCGCGGGAAGGAGCAATGAGCAGTTCTTC. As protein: CASSSAGRSNEQFF.

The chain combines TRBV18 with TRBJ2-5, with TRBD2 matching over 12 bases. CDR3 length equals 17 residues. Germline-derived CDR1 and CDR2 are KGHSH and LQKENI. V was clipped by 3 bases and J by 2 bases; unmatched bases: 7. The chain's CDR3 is CASSPNDGLAGQETQYF. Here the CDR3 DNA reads TGTGCCAGCTCACCCAATGATGGACTAGCGGGGCAAGAGACCCAGTACTTC.

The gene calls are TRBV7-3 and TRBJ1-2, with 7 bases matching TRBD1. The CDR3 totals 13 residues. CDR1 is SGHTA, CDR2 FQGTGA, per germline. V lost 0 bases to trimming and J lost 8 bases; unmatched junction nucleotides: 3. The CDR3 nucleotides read TGTGCCAGCAGCTTAACACAGGGGATGGGCTACACCTTC. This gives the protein CASSLTQGMGYTF.

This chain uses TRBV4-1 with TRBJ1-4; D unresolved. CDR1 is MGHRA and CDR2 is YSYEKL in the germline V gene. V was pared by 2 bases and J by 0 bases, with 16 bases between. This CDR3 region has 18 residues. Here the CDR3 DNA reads TGCGCCAGCAGCCAATCACCTAAGATATCTGCAACTAATGAAAAACTGTTTTTT. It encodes CASSQSPKISATNEKLFF.

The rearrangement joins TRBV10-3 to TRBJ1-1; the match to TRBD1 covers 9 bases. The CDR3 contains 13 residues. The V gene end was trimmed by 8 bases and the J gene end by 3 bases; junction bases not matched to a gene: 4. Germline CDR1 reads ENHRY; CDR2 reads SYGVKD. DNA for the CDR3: TGTGCCATCTCGCGACAGGGGGACACTGAAGCTTTCTTT. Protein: CAISRQGDTEAFF.

The CDR3: CASSFYPDNEQFF. The CDR3 coding sequence is TGTGCCAGCAGTTTTTACCCAGACAATGAGCAGTTCTTC. The V call is TRBV27, the J call TRBJ2-1, with D uncertain. V was pared by 3 bases and J by 5 bases, with 8 bases between. Germline CDR1 and CDR2: MNHEY and SMNVEV (reference sequence). The CDR3 is 13 residues long.

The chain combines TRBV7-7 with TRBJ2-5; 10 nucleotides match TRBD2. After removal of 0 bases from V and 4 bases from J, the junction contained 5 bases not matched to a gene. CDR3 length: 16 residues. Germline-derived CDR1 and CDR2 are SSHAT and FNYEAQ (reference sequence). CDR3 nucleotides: TGTGCCAGCAGCTTAGCGTCTAGCGGGGGTCTAGAGACCCAGTACTTC. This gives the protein CASSLASSGGLETQYF.

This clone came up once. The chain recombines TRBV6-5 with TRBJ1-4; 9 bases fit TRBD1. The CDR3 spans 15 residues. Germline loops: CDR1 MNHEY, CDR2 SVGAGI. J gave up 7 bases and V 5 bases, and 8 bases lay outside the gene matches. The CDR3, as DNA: TGTGCCAGCAGTATAGCGGACAGGGGACGTGAAAAACTGTTTTTT. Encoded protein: CASSIADRGREKLFF.

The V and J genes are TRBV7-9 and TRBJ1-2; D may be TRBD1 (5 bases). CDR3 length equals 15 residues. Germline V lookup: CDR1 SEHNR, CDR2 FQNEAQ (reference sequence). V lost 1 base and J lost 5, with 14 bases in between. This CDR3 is CASSLVGEGMYGYTF. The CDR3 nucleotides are TGTGCCAGCAGCTTAGTGGGGGAGGGGATGTATGGCTACACCTTC. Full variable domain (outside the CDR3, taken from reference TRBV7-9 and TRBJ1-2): DTGVSQNPRHKITKRGQNVTFRCDPISEHNRLYWYRQTLGQGPEFLTYFQNEAQLEKSRLLSDRFSAERPKGSFSTLEIQRTEQGDSAMYLCASSLVGEGMYGYTFGSGTRLTVV.

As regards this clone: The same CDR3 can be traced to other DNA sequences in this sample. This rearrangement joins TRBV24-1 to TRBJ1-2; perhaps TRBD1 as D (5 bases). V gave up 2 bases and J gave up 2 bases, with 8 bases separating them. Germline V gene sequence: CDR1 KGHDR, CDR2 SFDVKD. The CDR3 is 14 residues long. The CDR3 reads CATSDSTANYGYTF. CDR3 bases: TGTGCCACCAGTGATTCGACAGCGAACTATGGCTACACCTTC.

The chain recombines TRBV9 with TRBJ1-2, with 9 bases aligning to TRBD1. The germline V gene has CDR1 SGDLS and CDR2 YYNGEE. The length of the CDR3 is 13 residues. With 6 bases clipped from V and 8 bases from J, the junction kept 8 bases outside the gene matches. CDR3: CASTVGTGKGYTF. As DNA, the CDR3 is TGTGCCAGCACCGTTGGGACAGGGAAGGGCTACACCTTC.

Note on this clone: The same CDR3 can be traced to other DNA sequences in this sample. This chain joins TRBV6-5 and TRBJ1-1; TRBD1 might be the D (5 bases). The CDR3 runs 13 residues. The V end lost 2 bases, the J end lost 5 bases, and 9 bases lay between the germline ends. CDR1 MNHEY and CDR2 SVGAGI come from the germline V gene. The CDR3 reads CASSYGGGTEAFF. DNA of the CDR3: TGTGCCAGCAGTTACGGGGGGGGAACTGAAGCTTTCTTT.